These 17 T cell receptor beta chains share one sample of origin, sequenced in a study of Tregs in tolerant kidney transplant recipients. Generated by immunoSEQ multiplex PCR, the TCRdb table keeps only in-frame clones and is missing some. Here the sample table reports 45,000 to 55,000 clones. The material sequenced was CD4+ T cells from blood, taken before the transplant. The source of these receptors is a human donor who received a combined kidney and bone marrow transplant.

About this clone itself: Read coverage stops 3 residues before the CDR3 terminus; the germline J gene supplies the remainder. This sequence joins TRBV30 and TRBJ2-7, with 10 bases aligning to TRBD2. Germline V gives CDR1 GTSNPN, CDR2 SVGIG (reference sequence). This CDR3 is 14 amino acids long. V shed 4 bases and J 4 bases; nucleotides not matched to a gene: 7. This chain's CDR3 is CAWNRASGSYEQYF. CDR3 DNA, as far as it was read: TGTGCCTGGAACCGGGCTAGCGGGAGTTACGAG. Variable domain in full (rest from reference TRBV30 and TRBJ2-7): SQTIHQWPATLVQPVGSPLSLECTVEGTSNPNLYWYRQAAGRGLQLLFYSVGIGQISSEVPQNLSASRPQDRQFILSSKKLLLSDSGFYLCAWNRASGSYEQYFGPGTRLTVT.

As for this clone: The read falls 3 residues short of the CDR3 end, and the missing part is taken from the germline J gene. The V and J genes are TRBV5-5 and TRBJ2-5; 7 nucleotides line up with TRBD1. Germline V gene data show CDR1 as SGHKS and CDR2 as YYEKEE (reference sequence). CDR3 length: 15 residues. V lost 5 bases to trimming and J lost 2 bases; unmatched junction nucleotides: 9. Incomplete CDR3 DNA: TGTGCCAGCAGGAGGGACAGCGCCTCGCAAGAGACC. This translates into CASRRDSASQET. The full CDR3 protein is CASRRDSASQETQYF.

Details on this clone: The missing CDR3 end, 3 residues past where the read stops, is filled in from the germline J gene. This chain uses TRBV20-1 with TRBJ2-3; D possibly corresponds to TRBD2 (6 bases). The ends were cut back, 1 base at V and 7 bases at J, with 15 bases in the middle. The CDR3 loop spans 14 amino acids. Per the germline V gene, CDR1 is DFQATT and CDR2 is SNEGSKA (reference sequence). The CDR3 sequence: CSARVGGATHTQYF. The CDR3 DNA, read in part, is TGCAGTGCTAGAGTTGGAGGGGCTACGCATACG.

On this clone itself: The read stops 3 residues short of the end of the CDR3; the missing end is completed from the germline J gene. The chain is built from TRBV5-1 and TRBJ1-1, with TRBD1 matching 9 bases. Germline V CDR1 and CDR2: SGHRS, YFSETQ. The CDR3 totals 15 residues. The CDR3 here is CASSLVAGQGRAAFF. The covered CDR3 bases are TGCGCCAGCAGCTTGGTCGCGGGACAGGGACGGGCA.

For this clone: The CDR3 end falls 3 residues outside the read, so it is completed with the germline J gene. The chain recombines TRBV18 with TRBJ2-2; 7 nucleotides align to TRBD1. V shed 3 bases, J shed 2 bases, and the junction held 6 bases outside the gene matches. Per the germline V gene, CDR1 is KGHSH and CDR2 is LQKENI. The CDR3 runs 16 residues. CDR3 residues: CASSPTGTANTGELFF. The CDR3 bases that were read are TGTGCCAGCTCACCCACAGGGACAGCCAACACCGGGGAG.

Regarding this clone: Read coverage stops 3 residues before the CDR3 terminus; the germline J gene supplies the remainder. This chain connects TRBV7-3 to TRBJ2-2; TRBD2 might be the D (6 bases). CDR1 SGHTA and CDR2 FQGTGA come from the germline V gene. Trimming left V 5 bases short and J 7 bases short, with 14 bases between. This CDR3 region has 14 residues. The CDR3 region is CASSPNPTSGELFF. The sequenced part of the CDR3 DNA is TGTGCCAGCAGCCCAAACCCGACTAGCGGGGAG.

On this clone itself: The CDR3 end falls 3 residues outside the read, so it is completed with the germline J gene. This chain connects TRBV20-1 to TRBJ1-1; TRBD1 matches 10 bases. This CDR3 has 12 residues. The junction had 2 bases not matched to a gene; V was cut back by 7 bases and J by 3 bases. The germline gives CDR1 DFQATT, CDR2 SNEGSKA (reference sequence). Incomplete CDR3 DNA: TGCAGTGTCGGGACAGGGGACACTGAA. Its translation: CSVGTGDTE. The whole CDR3 sequence reads CSVGTGDTEAFF.

CDR3 DNA, as far as it was read: TGTGCCAGTAGTATCTTCGGGGGTAGTAACGGGGAG. Translated: CASSIFGGSNGE. The CDR3 as a whole reads CASSIFGGSNGELFF. This chain uses TRBV19 with TRBJ2-2; D is possibly TRBD2 (6 bases). The read ends 3 residues before the CDR3 terminus; that terminus is restored from the germline J gene. Trimming shortened V by 3 bases and J by 7 bases, and 15 bases separated the two germline ends. Germline V gene sequence: CDR1 LNHDA, CDR2 SQIVND (reference sequence). This CDR3 has 15 amino acids. The whole variable domain, remainder taken from reference TRBV19 and TRBJ2-2, is DGGITQSPKYLFRKEGQNVTLSCEQNLNHDAMYWYRQDPGQGLRLIYYSQIVNDFQKGDIAEGYSVSREKKESFPLTVTSAQKNPTAFYLCASSIFGGSNGELFFGEGSRLTVL.

With regard to this clone: The read ends 3 residues shy of where the CDR3 ends; the end is completed using the germline J gene. The chain is built from TRBV6-2 or TRBV6-3 and TRBJ2-1; 7 bases align to TRBD1. Germline V gene sequence: CDR1 MNHEY, CDR2 SVGEGT. This CDR3 is built from 14 residues. The J segment lost 8 bases and the V segment lost 5 bases, leaving 9 bases of the junction unmatched. CDR3 in amino acids: CASSDPTGSYEQFF. Incomplete CDR3 DNA: TGTGCCAGCAGTGACCCGACAGGGTCCTATGAG.

For this clone: One end of the junction varies from germline; a read error may be responsible. Read coverage stops 3 residues before the CDR3 terminus; the germline J gene supplies the remainder. The V and J genes are TRBV7-7 and TRBJ2-1; 7 bases agree with TRBD1. The CDR3 consists of 13 residues. Germline V gene data show CDR1 as SSHAT and CDR2 as FNYEAQ (reference sequence). Partial CDR3 DNA: TGTGCTAGCAGCTTGACAGGGTTGGATGAG. Amino acid sequence: CASSLTGLDE. The whole CDR3 sequence is CASSLTGLDEQFF.

As regards this clone: Read data end 3 residues before the CDR3 end; the end is taken from the germline J gene. V is TRBV9 and J is TRBJ2-1; TRBD2 is a possible D gene (5 bases). Germline V gene data show CDR1 as SGDLS and CDR2 as YYNGEE. There are 13 residues in the CDR3. Deletions cut 3 bases from V and 5 bases from J, with 9 bases between. The CDR3 region is CASSGTGNNEQFF. The sequenced CDR3 bases are TGTGCCAGCAGCGGGACTGGAAACAATGAG.

Note on this clone: The missing CDR3 end, 3 residues past where the read stops, is filled in from the germline J gene. This sequence joins TRBV28 and TRBJ1-4, with TRBD1 identical over 7 bases. V shed 2 bases, J shed 0 bases, and the junction held 6 bases outside the gene matches. Germline V gene data show CDR1 as MDHEN and CDR2 as SYDVKM. The CDR3 spans 17 residues. CDR3 DNA (partial): TGTGCCAGCAGTTTAGTAGGCAGGGGGACAACTAATGAAAAA. Encoded protein: CASSLVGRGTTNEK. The complete CDR3 reads CASSLVGRGTTNEKLFF.

Turning to this clone: The CDR3 end falls 3 residues outside the read, so it is completed with the germline J gene. This chain uses TRBV5-6 with TRBJ2-3; D might be TRBD2 (6 bases). Trimming shortened V by 2 bases and J by 4 bases, and 8 bases separated the two germline ends. This CDR3 contains 13 residues. Germline loops: CDR1 SGHDT, CDR2 YYEEEE. The CDR3 reads CASSFTGADTQYF. The sequenced CDR3 bases are TGTGCCAGCAGCTTTACGGGGGCAGATACG.

In regard to this clone: Read data end 3 residues before the CDR3 end; the end is taken from the germline J gene. This chain links TRBV18 with TRBJ2-3, with 8 bases matching TRBD1. The CDR3 has 16 amino acids. Per germline, CDR1 KGHSH and CDR2 LQKENI. V lost 5 bases to trimming and J lost 3 bases; unmatched junction nucleotides: 10. CDR3 loop: CASSVRQGPETDTQYF. The sequenced part of the CDR3 DNA is TGTGCCAGCTCAGTAAGACAGGGGCCGGAGACAGATACG.

In the case of this clone: The CDR3 goes on 3 residues after the read ends, and that part is filled in from the germline J gene. J is TRBJ1-3 and V is TRBV29-1; 7 bases are shared with TRBD1. This CDR3 spans 12 amino acids. The V gene's germline CDR1 is SQVTM and CDR2 ANQGSEA. V lost 6 bases, J lost 6 bases, and 5 bases stayed unmatched. Here the CDR3 reads CSVQGVENTIYF. The CDR3 bases that were read are TGCAGCGTCCAGGGGGTCGAAAACACC.

In regard to this clone: Read sequence stops 3 residues before the CDR3 end, and the germline J gene provides the missing end. The genes are TRBV7-8 and TRBJ2-7; perhaps TRBD1 as D (6 bases). The V end was cut by 5 bases, the J end by 3 bases, with 20 bases between. CDR3 length: 16 residues. Germline V gene sequence: CDR1 SGHVS, CDR2 FQNEAQ. The CDR3 reads CASSPPARQVFYEQYF. The sequenced CDR3 bases are TGTGCCAGCAGCCCCCCGGCGCGACAGGTGTTCTACGAG. Together with reference TRBV7-8 and TRBJ2-7, the CDR3 gives the full variable domain: GAGVSQSPRYKVAKRGQDVALRCDPISGHVSLFWYQQALGQGPEFLTYFQNEAQLDKSGLPSDRFFAERPEGSVSTLKIQRTQQEDSAVYLCASSPPARQVFYEQYFGPGTRLTVT.

Remarks on this clone: The read falls 3 residues short of the CDR3 end, and the missing part is taken from the germline J gene. The V and J genes are TRBV5-1 and TRBJ1-1; 7 positions agree with TRBD1. The CDR3 covers 13 residues. Germline assignment: CDR1 SGHRS and CDR2 YFSETQ. Trimming cost V 5 bases and J 1 base; bases outside gene matches: 2. Here the CDR3 reads CASRRDRNTEAFF. Incomplete CDR3 DNA: TGCGCCAGCAGACGGGACAGGAACACTGAA.